These 27 T cell receptor beta chains share one sample of origin, sequenced in a study of response to subunit inactivated influenza vaccine. One entry per CDR3 protein results from TCRdb running MiXCR on the RT-PCR reads. The data contain hundreds of thousands of distinct CDR3 sequences, about 14% of them singletons. The sample here was PBMCs from blood, taken around 15 days before vaccination. All receptors come from a man aged 50 to 59 who received an inactivated influenza vaccine.

This clonotype was detected only a few times. V gene TRBV15 combines with J gene TRBJ1-1; perhaps TRBD1 as D (5 bases). Germline loops: CDR1 LNHNV, CDR2 YYDKDF (reference sequence). The V and J ends lost 4 bases and 1 base respectively, with 16 bases between them. The CDR3 has 16 amino acids. Here the CDR3 reads CATSIPVWGRNTEAFF. The CDR3 DNA is TGTGCCACCAGCATCCCGGTTTGGGGCCGGAACACTGAAGCTTTCTTT.

This clonotype has more than one count but fewer than ten. The genes are TRBV29-1 and TRBJ2-2; D is unclear. V was trimmed by 0 bases and J by 6 bases, leaving 11 bases between them. The CDR3 sequence is 14 residues long. CDR1 and CDR2 from the germline V gene are SQVTM and ANQGSEA. The CDR3 DNA follows: TGCAGCGTTGAAGATCTCACCTCCCCCGGGGAGCTGTTTTTT. It translates to CSVEDLTSPGELFF.

This chain joins TRBV5-1 and TRBJ2-5; unclear D gene. From germline, CDR1 is SGHRS and CDR2 YFSETQ. This CDR3 comprises 15 residues. Deletions cut 0 bases from V and 5 bases from J, with 14 bases between. The CDR3 is CASSLGSSAEETQYF. In nucleotides, the CDR3 is TGCGCCAGCAGCTTGGGTTCCAGCGCGGAGGAGACCCAGTACTTC. Full variable domain (outside the CDR3, taken from reference TRBV5-1 and TRBJ2-5): KAGVTQTPRYLIKTRGQQVTLSCSPISGHRSVSWYQQTPGQGLQFLFEYFSETQRNKGNFPGRFSGRQFSNSRSEMNVSTLELGDSALYLCASSLGSSAEETQYFGPGTRLLVL.

The chain combines TRBV4-3 with TRBJ2-7; D unclear. V lost 3 bases and J 1 base, leaving 10 bases between the germline ends. The CDR3 extends over 14 amino acids. Germline CDR1 and CDR2: LGHNA and YSLEER. The CDR3 DNA follows: TGCGCCAGCAGCCAGTGGACGGAATCCTACGAGCAGTACTTC. It specifies CASSQWTESYEQYF.

In its sample, this clonotype was seen a few times. The rearrangement uses TRBV5-1 and TRBJ1-5, with D possibly matching TRBD1 (5 bases). V lost 1 base to trimming and J lost 2 bases, with 10 bases between them. Germline CDR1 is SGHRS and CDR2 is YFSETQ. CDR3 length: 15 amino acids. The CDR3 nucleotides read TGCGCCAGCAGCTTGCAGGGAGGGGGCAATCAGCCCCAGCATTTT. It encodes CASSLQGGGNQPQHF. Full variable domain (remainder filled in from reference TRBV5-1 and TRBJ1-5): KAGVTQTPRYLIKTRGQQVTLSCSPISGHRSVSWYQQTPGQGLQFLFEYFSETQRNKGNFPGRFSGRQFSNSRSEMNVSTLELGDSALYLCASSLQGGGNQPQHFGDGTRLSIL.

The chain uses TRBV29-1 and TRBJ2-5, with D unresolved. Trimming took 0 bases from V and 5 from J, leaving 7 bases between them. Germline loops: CDR1 SQVTM, CDR2 ANQGSEA. The CDR3 contains 12 residues. CDR3 amino acids: CSVEDQGETQYF. The CDR3 region has the DNA TGCAGCGTTGAAGATCAAGGGGAGACCCAGTACTTC.

This clonotype was recorded a few times. The chain recombines TRBV4-2 with TRBJ1-6, with 9 bases that match TRBD1. CDR1 and CDR2 (germline): LGHNA, YNFKEQ. This CDR3 has 15 residues. Trimming at V came to 0 bases and at J to 9 bases, leaving 3 bases not matched to a gene. CDR3 residues: CASSQDDRGSSPLHF. The CDR3 bases are TGTGCCAGCAGCCAAGACGACAGGGGGTCTTCACCCCTCCACTTT.

The sample holds a few counts of this clonotype. The gene calls are TRBV2 and TRBJ2-1; 8 positions match TRBD2. Germline-derived CDR1 and CDR2 are SNHLY and FYNNEI. CDR3 length: 15 amino acids. Trimming cost V 7 bases and J 10 bases; bases outside gene matches: 15. In DNA form, the CDR3 reads TGTGCCAGCATTCCAACCAGCGGGAGCACCCGAGAGCAGTTCTTC. Its protein product is CASIPTSGSTREQFF.

The J gene is TRBJ2-1, the V gene TRBV20-1; D ambiguous. The CDR3 sequence is 11 residues long. Trimming stripped 0 bases from V and 9 bases from J, with 6 bases between. Looked up from germline, CDR1 is DFQATT and CDR2 is SNEGSKA (reference sequence). CDR3 DNA sequence: TGCAGTGCTAGAGATTCCCCTGAGCAGTTCTTC. Protein: CSARDSPEQFF.

The chain combines TRBV9 with TRBJ2-3; 9 bases map to TRBD2. V shed 0 bases, J shed 4 bases, and the junction held 6 bases outside the gene matches. The CDR3 has 16 amino acids. Germline assignment: CDR1 SGDLS and CDR2 YYNGEE. The chain's CDR3 is CASSVGAGGGADTQYF. CDR3 in DNA: TGTGCCAGCAGCGTAGGAGCGGGGGGAGGGGCAGATACGCAGTATTTT.

This clonotype was counted at least ten times. The rearrangement links TRBV10-3 to TRBJ1-6, with D tentatively TRBD1 (6 bases). The V and J ends lost 3 bases and 7 bases respectively, with 10 bases between them. The CDR3 runs 14 residues. Germline-derived CDR1 and CDR2 are ENHRY and SYGVKD. This chain's CDR3 is CAISEGTSNSPLHF. CDR3 nucleotides: TGTGCCATCAGTGAAGGGACATCGAATTCACCCCTCCACTTT.

As regards this clonotype: A read error may produce the germline difference seen at one junction end. The V call is TRBV5-1, the J call TRBJ2-2; D possibly corresponds to TRBD1 (6 bases). The V gene's germline CDR1 is SGHRS and CDR2 YFSETQ. The CDR3 is made up of 14 amino acids. The CDR3 bases are TGCGCCAGCAGTCGAGGACAGTGGACCGCGGAGCTGTTTTTT. Translating it yields CASSRGQWTAELFF.

The chain employs TRBV29-1 and TRBJ2-5; no clear D. This CDR3 has 13 residues. The V gene lost 4 bases and the J gene lost 2 bases, with 11 bases spanning the gap. Germline V gene sequence: CDR1 SQVTM, CDR2 ANQGSEA. The CDR3 DNA reads TGCAGCGTTGTTGTTCGGCTACAAGAGACCCAGTACTTC. This codes for CSVVVRLQETQYF.

This clonotype was seen a handful of times. The chain combines TRBV28 with TRBJ2-3, with TRBD2 matching over 12 bases. CDR1 and CDR2 from the germline V gene are MDHEN and SYDVKM. V gave up 5 bases and J gave up 3 bases; unmatched junction bases: 6. The CDR3 totals 16 residues. Here the CDR3 DNA reads TGTGCCAGCAGTCCAACCGGACTAGCGGGAACAGATACGCAGTATTTT. Translated, it gives CASSPTGLAGTDTQYF.

This clonotype occurred a few times. This chain connects TRBV28 to TRBJ2-7; TRBD2 might be the D (6 bases). The CDR3 has 15 residues. With 7 bases removed from V and 0 bases from J, the gap between germline ends came to 16 bases. The germline V gene encodes CDR1 MDHEN and CDR2 SYDVKM. The CDR3 DNA reads TGTGCCAGCACTCTAAGCGGGTCGACCTCCTACGAGCAGTACTTC. The encoded protein is CASTLSGSTSYEQYF.

The rearrangement uses TRBV7-2 and TRBJ2-3; D not certain. Germline CDR1 and CDR2: SGHTA and FQGNSA. V shed 5 bases and J shed 0 bases, with 12 bases lying between them. This CDR3 is built from 15 residues. CDR3 loop: CASSPSISSTDTQYF. The CDR3 bases are TGTGCCAGCAGCCCCTCCATCTCTAGCACAGATACGCAGTATTTT.

V and J are TRBV6-5 and TRBJ2-5; D remains ambiguous. This CDR3 contains 15 residues. Trimming shortened V by 0 bases and J by 2 bases, and 10 bases separated the two germline ends. CDR1 is MNHEY, CDR2 SVGAGI, per germline. CDR3 in amino acids: CASSYSFVTQETQYF. CDR3 nucleotide sequence: TGTGCCAGCAGTTACTCGTTCGTGACGCAAGAGACCCAGTACTTC.

V is TRBV7-9 and J is TRBJ1-1; D gene unclear. CDR1 and CDR2 from the germline V gene are SEHNR and FQNEAQ (reference sequence). The CDR3 spans 14 residues. V was trimmed by 6 bases and J by 1 base, leaving 12 bases between them. The CDR3 is CASRSSWGNTEAFF. The CDR3 DNA reads TGTGCCAGCAGGTCCTCTTGGGGGAACACTGAAGCTTTCTTT.

The gene calls are TRBV7-8 and TRBJ2-1; D gene unclear. Trimming cost V 2 bases and J 5 bases, with 10 bases left between them. The CDR3 is made up of 14 amino acids. The germline V gene encodes CDR1 SGHVS and CDR2 FQNEAQ. The CDR3 loop is CASSLLLSHNEQFF. The CDR3 bases are TGTGCCAGCAGCTTACTTCTCAGCCACAATGAGCAGTTCTTC.

The chain recombines TRBV7-2 with TRBJ2-4, with D perhaps being TRBD1 or TRBD2 (6 bases each). The CDR3 consists of 16 residues. CDR1 is SGHTA and CDR2 is FQGNSA in the germline V gene. The V gene lost 5 bases and the J gene lost 5 bases, with 19 bases spanning the gap. CDR3 DNA: TGTGCCAGCAGCGTCACCGGGGGCCTTAGGGAAAACATTCAGTACTTC. It encodes CASSVTGGLRENIQYF.

The gene calls are TRBV10-2 and TRBJ2-7; 10 bases map to TRBD2. This CDR3 comprises 15 residues. Germline trimming cut 8 bases from V and 2 bases from J; bases unmatched to any gene: 9. Germline V gene sequence: CDR1 WSHSY, CDR2 SAAADI. The CDR3: CASQSGTSDPYEQYF. The CDR3 region has the DNA TGCGCCAGCCAATCGGGGACTAGCGACCCCTACGAGCAGTACTTC.

This clonotype was found a few times. The chain joins TRBV14 to TRBJ2-1; tentatively, D is TRBD1 or TRBD2 (5 bases each). V dropped 5 bases and J dropped 5 bases, with 16 bases sitting between them. The CDR3 has 15 amino acids. CDR1 and CDR2 from the germline V gene are SGHDN and FVKESK. In DNA form, the CDR3 reads TGTGCCAGCAGCTCGATAACCGGGGCACACAATGAGCAGTTCTTC. Translating it yields CASSSITGAHNEQFF.

This clonotype was recorded many times. This sequence joins TRBV10-3 and TRBJ1-1; no definite D call. From germline, CDR1 is ENHRY and CDR2 SYGVKD. The ends were cut back, 4 bases at V and 0 bases at J, with 9 bases in the middle. This CDR3 region has 14 residues. CDR3 bases: TGTGCCATCAGTGGGCGAGGGATGAACACTGAAGCTTTCTTT. Its protein product is CAISGRGMNTEAFF.

This clonotype was seen many times. The chain is built from TRBV6-4 and TRBJ2-7; D not certain. Per the germline V gene, CDR1 is MRHNA and CDR2 is SNTAGT. Trimming cost V 2 bases and J 0 bases, with 5 bases left between them. The CDR3 runs 13 residues. The CDR3 DNA sequence: TGTGCCAGCAGTGACCTCAGCTCCTACGAGCAGTACTTC. Amino acids: CASSDLSSYEQYF.

J is TRBJ1-1 and V is TRBV6-5, with D possibly being TRBD1 (5 bases). Germline-derived CDR1 and CDR2 are MNHEY and SVGAGI. The CDR3 length is 17 residues. Trimming removed 0 bases at V and 0 bases at J, with 14 bases between. The CDR3 nucleotides read TGTGCCAGCAGTTACTCCCCCCAGGGCTCGTTGAACACTGAAGCTTTCTTT. It encodes CASSYSPQGSLNTEAFF.

The chain recombines TRBV7-2 with TRBJ2-3, with no clear D. Trimming stripped 8 bases from V and 1 base from J, with 16 bases between. The CDR3 is 15 amino acids. From germline, CDR1 is SGHTA and CDR2 FQGNSA. The CDR3 protein is CASGVEAGGTDTQYF. CDR3 coding DNA: TGTGCCAGCGGAGTCGAGGCAGGAGGCACAGATACGCAGTATTTT.

This clonotype was seen a handful of times. V and J are TRBV11-2 and TRBJ1-3; weak D call: TRBD1 (5 bases). Germline loops: CDR1 SGHAT, CDR2 FQNNGV. The CDR3 is 18 amino acids. Trimming left V 4 bases short and J 0 bases short, with 19 bases between. DNA for the CDR3: TGTGCCAGCAGCTGGTCGGAGGGGTCCTCCTCCTCTGGAAACACCATATATTTT. It codes for CASSWSEGSSSSGNTIYF. Drawing the rest from reference TRBV11-2 and TRBJ1-3, the complete variable domain is EAGVAQSPRYKIIEKRQSVAFWCNPISGHATLYWYQQILGQGPKLLIQFQNNGVVDDSQLPKDRFSAERLKGVDSTLKIQPAKLEDSAVYLCASSWSEGSSSSGNTIYFGEGSWLTVV.